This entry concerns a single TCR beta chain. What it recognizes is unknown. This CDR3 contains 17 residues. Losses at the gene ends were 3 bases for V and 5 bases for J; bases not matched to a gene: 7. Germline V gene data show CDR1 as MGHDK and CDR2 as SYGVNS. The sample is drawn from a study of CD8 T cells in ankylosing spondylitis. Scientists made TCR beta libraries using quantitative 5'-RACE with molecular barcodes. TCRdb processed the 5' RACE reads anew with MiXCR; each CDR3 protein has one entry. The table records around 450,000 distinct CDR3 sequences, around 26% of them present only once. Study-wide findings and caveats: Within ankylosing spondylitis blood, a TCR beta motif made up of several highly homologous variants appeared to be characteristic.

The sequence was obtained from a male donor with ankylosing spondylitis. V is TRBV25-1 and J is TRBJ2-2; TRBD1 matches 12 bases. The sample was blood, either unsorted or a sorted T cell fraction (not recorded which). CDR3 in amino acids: CASSDPGTGGDTGELFF. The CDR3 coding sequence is TGTGCCAGCAGTGATCCCGGGACAGGGGGCGATACCGGGGAGCTGTTTTTT.